Listed below are T cell receptor beta chains from one sample, sequenced in a study of shared clonotypes between healthy human individuals. Libraries were prepared by immunoSEQ multiplex PCR; TCRdb keeps only in-frame clonotypes and omits some of them. The sample shows about 2.4 million clones, approximately 93% of them seen only once. What was sequenced was naive CD4+ T cells from PBMCs. Every receptor here comes from a man between 18 and 35 years old in good health. Some clones in this sample may be carry-over from other donors' samples. The CDR3 runs from the conserved cysteine through the conserved F or W. A D gene is named only where the DNA matches it firmly. For some rows the clone size is stated as once, few or many, or as a class when expanded; others skip it.

V: TRBV18
size: -
D: -
J: TRBJ2-1
CDR3: CASSPQYDEQFF
DNA: TGTGCCAGCTCACCTCAATATGATGAGCAGTTCTTC

V: TRBV5-1
size: -
D: -
J: TRBJ1-2
CDR3: CASSLDGGIDYGYTF
DNA: TGCGCCAGCAGCTTGGATGGGGGAATCGACTATGGCTACACCTTC

V: TRBV7-2
size: -
D: -
J: TRBJ2-7
CDR3: CASSLGASYYEQYF
DNA: TGTGCCAGCAGCTTAGGTGCTAGCTACTACGAGCAGTACTTC

V: TRBV7-3
size: -
D: TRBD2
J: TRBJ2-5
CDR3: CASSLTGTREETQYF
DNA: TGTGCCAGCAGCTTAACCGGGACTAGGGAAGAGACCCAGTACTTC

V: TRBV28
size: -
D: TRBD1
J: TRBJ1-2
CDR3: CASNYLGQGDGYTF
DNA: TGTGCCAGCAATTACCTAGGACAGGGGGATGGCTACACCTTC

V: TRBV5-8
size: -
D: TRBD1
J: TRBJ2-7
CDR3: CASRSRTGVYEQYF
DNA: TGTGCCAGCAGGAGTCGGACAGGGGTTTACGAGCAGTACTTC

V: TRBV11-2
size: -
D: TRBD2
J: TRBJ2-1
CDR3: CASSLLREEYNEQFF
DNA: TGTGCCAGCAGCTTACTCCGGGAGGAGTACAATGAGCAGTTCTTC

V: TRBV28
size: -
D: -
J: TRBJ2-7
CDR3: CASSQTFIYEQYF
DNA: TGTGCCAGCAGTCAGACATTTATCTACGAGCAGTACTTC

V: TRBV6-1
size: -
D: -
J: TRBJ1-4
CDR3: CASSLVLTNEKLFF
DNA: TGTGCCAGCAGTCTCGTGCTAACTAATGAAAAACTGTTTTTT

V: TRBV28
size: -
D: TRBD1
J: TRBJ1-5
CDR3: CASRDRGRNNQPQHF
DNA: TGTGCCAGCAGGGACAGGGGGAGGAACAATCAGCCCCAGCATTTT

V: TRBV6-5
size: -
D: -
J: TRBJ1-3
CDR3: CASSYLGSRSTIYF
DNA: TGTGCCAGCAGTTACCTAGGCAGCCGAAGCACCATATATTTT

V: TRBV5-1
size: -
D: -
J: TRBJ1-3
CDR3: CASSPASGGGNTIYF
DNA: TGCGCCAGCAGCCCCGCGTCAGGAGGTGGAAACACCATATATTTT

V: TRBV6-1
size: once
D: -
J: TRBJ2-7
CDR3: CASSRQASYEQYF
DNA: TGTGCCAGCAGCAGACAGGCCTCCTACGAGCAGTACTTC

V: TRBV7-3
size: -
D: -
J: TRBJ2-1
CDR3: CASSPGPVQEQFF
DNA: TGTGCCAGCAGCCCCGGTCCCGTTCAGGAGCAGTTCTTC

V: TRBV5-1
size: -
D: TRBD2
J: TRBJ2-7
CDR3: CASRDFSGLAGYEQYF
DNA: TGCGCCAGCCGAGACTTTTCGGGACTAGCGGGATACGAGCAGTACTTC

V: TRBV7-9
size: -
D: TRBD2
J: TRBJ2-5
CDR3: CASSLIGGGGQETQYF
DNA: TGTGCCAGCAGCTTAATAGGCGGGGGTGGCCAAGAGACCCAGTACTTC

V: TRBV2
size: -
D: TRBD1
J: TRBJ1-2
CDR3: CASGGGEDYGYTF
DNA: TGTGCCAGCGGAGGGGGCGAAGACTATGGCTACACCTTC

V: TRBV19
size: -
D: -
J: TRBJ2-2
CDR3: CASSRGLTGELFF
DNA: TGTGCCAGTAGTAGAGGCCTTACCGGGGAGCTGTTTTTT

V: TRBV7-2
size: once
D: TRBD1
J: TRBJ2-1
CDR3: CASSLDRGSNEQFF
DNA: TGTGCCAGCAGCTTGGACAGGGGTTCAAATGAGCAGTTCTTC

V: TRBV27
size: -
D: -
J: TRBJ1-3
CDR3: CASSYKGDTGNTIYF
DNA: TGTGCCAGCAGTTATAAGGGGGACACCGGAAACACCATATATTTT